The subject of this entry is one T cell receptor (beta chain). Which antigen it targets is not known. Base qualities were left out, and no much larger clone turns up one base away. The cohort comprised 666 healthy bone marrow donors. Cohort members were all nominally healthy when sampled, although unrecorded immune exposures were likely present. The donor was CMV seronegative and was included in the group of 352 seronegative cohort members. Every donor gave a peripheral blood sample, and the peripheral blood mononuclear cells from that sample were used for TCR beta sequencing. The Qiagen DNeasy Blood Extraction Kit was used to extract genomic DNA from the blood cell samples. The sample belongs to a study of cytomegalovirus exposure and HLA in healthy donors (dated by TCRdb to the late 2010s). Concerning the study at large: An earlier analysis of 587 of the donors reported about 260 Gb of sequence data and 117 million unique TCR beta sequences obtained from around 170 million T cells. About 300 gigabases of sequencing data and tens of millions of unique TCR sequences were included in an early release covering roughly 600 HLA-typed donors. Of the 300 to 500 genotyped donors, 65% to 90% were placed in the genetic ancestry cluster associated with self-reported Caucasian donors. The aim of the study was to test whether cataloging public T cell receptors could identify signatures of past pathogen exposure. The T cell repertoires of some 700 subjects were profiled by immunosequencing and related to cytomegalovirus serostatus. A separate validation cohort of roughly 130 different subjects was used in addition to the 666-subject first cohort. To predict cytomegalovirus infection status, the study combined high-throughput TCR immunosequencing, statistical association of individual TCRs with disease status, and machine learning. A later analysis re-analyzed previously published TCR beta repertoires from approximately 700 donors and added high-resolution HLA genotyping to study TCR occurrence patterns. In the later analysis, no new phenotypic data were used to find candidate immune exposures; instead, reliance was placed on TCR beta sequences and their occurrence across donors. An earlier analysis of 500 to 650 of the donors applied high-throughput TCR beta sequencing to assess whether each TCR beta V gene segment acted as functional or pseudogenic. Donor age, sex, ethnicity and CMV serostatus were compiled alongside the repertoire data. A later genetic analysis used genome-wide SNP genotypes for about 60% of the 666 donors, treating that subset as a discovery cohort. All discovery cohort repertoires had been generated using a single sequencing platform. HLA typing covered class I and class II loci at four-digit resolution. The number of typed donors differed by locus: about 620-640 for A, B, C, DRB1 and DQB1; 500 to 550 for DQA1; approximately 610 for DPA1; and 450 to 480 for DPB1. Several DR-DQ haplotypes were handled as single units for association and clustering because linkage in the cohort was strong. Among around 400 genotyped donors of the cohort, an average of approximately 240,000 unique TCR beta nucleotide sequences was sequenced per donor, of which 15% to 20% were non-productive. The full study reports these points: Assigning TCR associations to individual alleles was difficult when HLA alleles, especially DR and DQ, strongly co-occurred. A later analysis associated about 17,000 TCR beta sequences with specific HLA alleles at a false discovery rate of 0.05. Seventeen rarely observed V segments, including chromosome 9 orphons, were excluded from the earlier analysis of approximately 500 of the donors because counts were too low. The 87-base-pair reads could not distinguish some IMGT-functional V segments, including TRBV6-2 and TRBV6-3, so those segments were excluded. An earlier analysis of around 540 of the donors showed that most TCR beta V segments appeared in productive rearrangements either about 87% or about 30% of the time, which broadly matched IMGT annotations. In a later analysis, TCR association rates were found to vary across HLA loci, with the most associated TCRs seen for DRB1 alleles and the fewest for HLA-C alleles. Correlated functional status among segregating V segments might be attributable to linkage disequilibrium, but an unknown experimental factor could not be ruled out. Most TCR sequences were seen in very few donors, while some public TCRs were found in many individuals. In a later analysis, HLA-associated TCR beta chains were found to be more clonally expanded and to have lower generation probabilities than equally common non-associated chains. Compared with the 666-donor mean, donors in an Asian-associated ancestry cluster had fewer N-insertions in productive TCRs, according to a later genetic analysis. Presence/absence analyses assumed roughly uniform sequencing depth across donors, an assumption that may not hold. Three of the identified cytomegalovirus-associated TCR beta chains were confirmed in vitro to be specific for cytomegalovirus antigens. Because HLA typing was missing for some donors at each locus, association tests included only the typed subset. The classifier was reported to diagnose cytomegalovirus status with high specificity and sensitivity in both the original cohort and the validation cohort. Immune exposure information for the cohort was limited to CMV serostatus. It was suggested by the authors that the approach could potentially be generalized to other disease states and immunological phenotypes. The sequencing pipeline was judged likely to have produced a cluster of highly shared sequence variants as a technical artifact. According to a later analysis, parvovirus B19, influenza, CMV and Epstein-Barr virus appeared linked to several top co-occurrence clusters. A further reported finding was that TCR beta sequences accurately predicted the HLA-A and HLA-B alleles for most subjects in the first cohort. In a later analysis, most CMV-associated TCR beta chains were found to appear HLA-restricted, with HLA associations seemingly driven largely by CMV exposure. V-gene and J-gene trimming of TCR beta chains was associated with a missense DCLRE1C variant in a later genetic analysis, and the association was replicated in an independent cohort. In the study, roughly 160 TCR beta chains were listed as associated with cytomegalovirus. The cohort was sequenced for TCR beta chains only, and without alpha or paired-chain data the features that could be detected were limited.

The library came from the immunoSEQ multiplex PCR assay. The multiplex PCR relied on a mix of 60 forward primers for TCR Vbeta segments and 13 reverse primers for TCR Jbeta segments. A multiplex PCR assay on genomic DNA amplified the CDR3 region of rearranged TCR beta genes. On the Illumina HiSeq System, the amplified TCR beta libraries were sequenced as 87-base-pair reads. In the original analysis: A later analysis tallied around 80 million unique TCR beta chains across the 666 repertoires, and approximately 11 million of those chains were shared by two or more donors. A nearest-neighbor algorithm error-corrected the raw reads and collapsed the reads into unique sequences, merging closely related sequences to remove PCR and sequencing errors. To assign V, D and J gene segments, CDR3 sequences were aligned to IMGT reference sequences. For a sequence to be retained, at least a six-nucleotide match to both a V gene segment and a J gene segment was required. Rearrangements were called productive when the CDR3 lacked stop codons and stayed in frame with V and J; all others were non-productive. Following IMGT convention, CDR3 was defined as the stretch from the second conserved V-encoded cysteine up to the conserved J-encoded phenylalanine. The earlier analysis of about 620 of the donors excluded sequences that lacked an unambiguous match to a single V gene segment. An earlier analysis of about 590 of the donors classified V segments as functional when productive rearrangements were above 56.7% and as segregating when the standard deviation between donors was above 5%. To diagnose cytomegalovirus status from the catalog of TCR beta chain sequences, a statistical classification framework was built. In a later analysis, TCR nucleotide sequences were compared against IMGT/GENE-DB human TR gene sequences so that V and J genes could be assigned. Using the TCRdist pipeline, a later analysis assigned CDR3 sequences along with most-parsimonious VDJ recombination scenarios. In a later analysis, every TCR beta chain was defined by the combination of its CDR3 amino acid sequence and its V-gene family, and reads without a unique V-gene family were dropped. As a way to deal with suspected cross-contamination and a sequencing artifact, a later analysis dropped more than 500 nucleotide sequences that were highly shared and had low generation probability. A later analysis calculated a clonal expansion index for each public chain from normalized within-repertoire ranks of inferred template counts. A later analysis computed generation probabilities with a VDJ recombination model fitted to out-of-frame rearrangements, and checked the results against IGoR. Hypergeometric tests were used in a later analysis to score TCR-TCR, TCR-HLA and TCR-CMV co-occurrence, with a repertoire-size bias correction applied to the TCR pairs. To estimate false discovery rates, a later analysis permuted the HLA or CMV assignments 20 times. In a later analysis, co-occurring TCRs were grouped using DBSCAN, and TCRdist sequence similarity was added for clustering within HLA-allele-positive subsets. Co-occurrence clustering excluded repertoires with fewer than 30,000 or more than 120,000 public chains, plus five with anomalous nucleotide sharing. Entries here come from immuneACCESS through TCRdb and include only in-frame sequences with V and J called. Some clones fail to appear in such tables; in the studies checked, an unresolved V gene covers under half of the shortfall, and the cause of the remainder is unknown. V and J calls and clone size come straight from that table; D and trimming were deduced from the DNA. For this sample the table gives 140,000 or so clones, of which more than 60% were detected only once. Together, the top ten hold 6.5% of the sample.

From the germline V gene, CDR1 is SGHRS and CDR2 is YFSETQ. Compared with germline, V lacks 4 bases and J lacks 3 bases; bases without a gene match: 12. The CDR3 numbers 18 residues from cysteine through phenylalanine. The entry retains the CDR3 DNA only, 54 bases that are in frame from base 1. The receptor was isolated from an older woman in good health and CMV-seronegative. This sequence uses TRBV5-1 and TRBJ2-3; the junction holds 12 bases that match TRBD2. Sequenced: PBMCs. For the CDR3, the sequence is CASSTGLAGGLWTDTQYF. The DNA sequence is TGCGCCAGCAGCACTGGGCTAGCGGGGGGGCTTTGGACAGATACGCAGTATTTT.